This T cell receptor beta chain was found in a study of blood T cells in healthy people across ages. As to this clonotype: Antigen unknown.

A second PCR, run for roughly 7 to 11 cycles, used a sample-barcoded 5' primer plus a J-beta primer mix. Using its own MiXCR run on the 5' RACE reads, TCRdb lists one record per CDR3 protein. The table lists around 870,000 distinct CDR3 sequences, under 30% of them singletons, with around a sixth in the top ten. The study drew donors from healthy Caucasian individuals in Russia aged roughly 6 to 95. Per sample, extraction of total RNA gave at least 5 micrograms in every case. Germline CDR1 is MGHDK and CDR2 is SYGVNS. This CDR3 has 14 residues. Trimming removed 2 bases at V and 5 bases at J, with 12 bases between. Findings of the study overall: A roughly linear fall in TCR beta diversity per million T cells was seen with increasing age.

The J gene is TRBJ2-5, the V gene TRBV25-1, with no clear D. This clonotype originated in a woman older than 75 in good health. What was sequenced was blood. The chain's CDR3 is CASSEIIGWETQYF. The CDR3 region has the DNA TGTGCCAGCAGTGAAATAATAGGTTGGGAGACCCAGTACTTC.